This TCR beta chain was sequenced in a study of identifying expanded T cells in peripheral blood. Healthy donors had no documented immune events, such as infections, while sampled. Using immunoSEQ multiplex PCR, the repertoire was profiled, and TCRdb retains in-frame clones only, with some absent. The repertoire includes 50,000 to 65,000 clones, roughly 87% of them detected once, and roughly 3.6% sits in the top ten. Worth noting for this clone: What it recognizes is unknown.

CDR1 is LNHDA, CDR2 SQIVND, per germline (reference sequence). The CDR3 sequence is 16 residues long. Trimming cost V 5 bases and J 0 bases, with 11 bases left between them. Overall study findings and caveats: Over about two and four weeks, about 17 and 20 clones changed, versus roughly 1.1 between replicates. Across healthy donors, higher total template counts meant significantly greater approximately 2-week count variance.

Sequencing input: blood. This TCR was recovered from a person aged 18 to 75 in good health. J is TRBJ1-6 and V is TRBV19, with D possibly being TRBD1 (5 bases). The CDR3 here is CASSHGDYSYNSPLHF. The CDR3 nucleotides read TGTGCCAGTAGTCATGGGGACTACTCCTATAATTCACCCCTCCACTTT.